This T cell receptor beta chain emerged from a study of beta chain features in type 1 diabetes. Sorting based on CD45RO/CCR7/CD25/CD127/CD95/CD27 separated CD4+ naive, central memory, regulatory and stem cell-like memory cells. Germline lookup yields CDR1 MNHEY and CDR2 SMNVEV (reference sequence). The CDR3 has 15 residues. The ends lost 3 bases at V and 4 bases at J; junction bases unmatched: 8. Investigators reverse transcribed all isolated RNA, so they sequenced expressed TCRB transcripts. TCRdb's table, derived via immunoSEQ multiplex PCR, lists solely in-frame clones and lacks some. The sample carries around 150,000 clones, around 8% recorded once.

This clonotype originated in a man younger than 35 in good health. The sample taken for sequencing was central memory CD4+ T cells from blood. The genes are TRBV27 and TRBJ2-7, with 8 positions matching TRBD1. CDR3 DNA: TGTGCCAGCAGTTTGATTCAGGGGGCGGGTTACGAGCAGTACTTC. Residues: CASSLIQGAGYEQYF.